A selection of T cell receptor beta chains follows, all from one sample in a study of shared clonotypes between healthy human individuals. Some clones are missing from TCRdb's copy, which holds only in-frame ones; the method was immunoSEQ multiplex PCR. The sample lists 2 million to 2.5 million clones, roughly 93% occurring once. The sequencing sample was made of naive CD4+ T cells from PBMCs. The origin of the receptors is a man between 18 and 35 years old in good health. Some clones in this sample may be carry-over from other donors' samples. The CDR3 runs from the conserved cysteine through the conserved F or W. D genes are given only for firm matches. The size of a clone is reported for some rows only, either as once, few or many, or as a class for expanded clones.

TRBJ2-1 | TRBD2 | . | TRBV7-9 | TGTGCCAGCAGCTTAACTAGCGGGAGCTTGTATGAGCAGTTCTTC | CASSLTSGSLYEQFF
TRBJ2-1 | . | . | TRBV6-1 | TGTGCCAGCAGCGACCTTGGTGAGGGCTACAATGAGCAGTTCTTC | CASSDLGEGYNEQFF
TRBJ2-4 | . | . | TRBV4-1 | TGCGCCAGCAGCCAGCCGACTCGGGGACTAGCCAAAAACATTCAGTACTTC | CASSQPTRGLAKNIQYF
TRBJ1-4 | TRBD1 | once | TRBV18 | TGTGCCAGCTCACAAGGGACAGCTAAAGCAACTAATGAAAAACTGTTTTTT | CASSQGTAKATNEKLFF
TRBJ2-3 | TRBD2 | . | TRBV29-1 | TGCAGCGTCCGAGGGACTAGCGGGAGCACAGATACGCAGTATTTT | CSVRGTSGSTDTQYF
TRBJ2-5 | . | . | TRBV7-3 | TGTGCCAGCAGCTTAGGCCCGCGGGAGACCCAGTACTTC | CASSLGPRETQYF
TRBJ2-6 | . | . | TRBV21-1 | TGTGCCAGCAGCAAAGAAGCCGGGGCCAACGTCCTGACTTTC | CASSKEAGANVLTF
TRBJ2-7 | TRBD2 | . | TRBV18 | TGTGCCAGCTCACCAGATCTAGCGGGCGACGAGCAGTACTTC | CASSPDLAGDEQYF
TRBJ2-5 | . | . | TRBV18 | TGTGCCAGCTCACCACAAGAGGGTCGTGGAGTGAAGACCCAGTACTTC | CASSPQEGRGVKTQYF
TRBJ2-1 | TRBD2 | . | TRBV19 | TGTGCCAGTAGCCCCAGACTAGCGGGAGTTCACAATGAGCAGTTCTTC | CASSPRLAGVHNEQFF
TRBJ1-4 | . | . | TRBV19 | TGTGCCAGTACCACAGGGTCGGCTAATGAAAAACTGTTTTTT | CASTTGSANEKLFF
TRBJ1-1 | . | few | TRBV5-1 | TGCGCCAGCAGGATTGGATCCCCGAACACTGAAGCTTTCTTT | CASRIGSPNTEAFF
TRBJ2-1 | TRBD2 | . | TRBV7-2 | TGTGCCAGCAGCTTGCAGCGGGAGGGCCAGTTCTTC | CASSLQREGQFF
TRBJ2-1 | TRBD2 | . | TRBV19 | TGTGCCAGTGGCCCGGCGGGAGGGTTCGAGCAGTTCTTC | CASGPAGGFEQFF
TRBJ1-3 | . | . | TRBV28 | TGTGCCAGCAGTTTCGGTGGCTCTGGAAACACCATATATTTT | CASSFGGSGNTIYF
TRBJ2-7 | . | . | TRBV6-6 | TGTGCCAGCAGTGCAGTTGACAGGGCGGGGGAGCAGTACTTC | CASSAVDRAGEQYF
TRBJ2-3 | . | . | TRBV29-1 | TGCAGCGTTCCCCAGTCGGGAGATACGCAGTATTTT | CSVPQSGDTQYF
TRBJ2-2 | TRBD1 | . | TRBV2 | TGTGCCAGCAGCCACCGAGGGGGACAGCTCCTCGGGAACACCGGGGAGCTGTTTTTT | CASSHRGGQLLGNTGELFF
TRBJ1-1 | TRBD1 | . | TRBV19 | TGTGCCAGTAGTATTGTCTCAGGGGGGACTGAAGCTTTCTTT | CASSIVSGGTEAFF
TRBJ1-3 | . | . | TRBV30 | TGTGCCTGGAGTGACAGAGGAAACACCATATATTTT | CAWSDRGNTIYF
TRBJ2-1 | . | . | TRBV5-6 | TGTGCCAGCAGCTTGGGCAGGGCTGGCAATGAGCAGTTCTTC | CASSLGRAGNEQFF
TRBJ2-1 | . | . | TRBV30 | TGTGCCTGGAGTGTTAGGGCGGCAGCCCACAATGAGCAGTTCTTC | CAWSVRAAAHNEQFF
TRBJ1-5 | . | once | TRBV2 | TGTGCCAGCAGAATAGACAGCGGCAATCAGCCCCAGCATTTT | CASRIDSGNQPQHF
TRBJ1-1 | . | . | TRBV6-5 | TGTGCCAGCAGTCGAGCTATCCAAACGAACACTGAAGCTTTCTTT | CASSRAIQTNTEAFF
TRBJ2-3 | TRBD2 | . | TRBV7-2 | TGTGCCAGCAGTCCTAGCGGGAGGGCCTGGGATACGCAGTATTTT | CASSPSGRAWDTQYF
TRBJ2-3 | . | . | TRBV10-2 | TGCGCCAGTTCCCCCCGAGGCCCAAGGGGGACAGATACGCAGTATTTT | CASSPRGPRGTDTQYF
TRBJ2-7 | . | . | TRBV30 | TGTGCCTGGAGCGCTTCTTACGAGCAGTACTTC | CAWSASYEQYF
TRBJ1-4 | TRBD1 | once | TRBV5-4 | TGTGCCAGCAGCTTGACAGGGGCGGGTGAAAAACTGTTTTTT | CASSLTGAGEKLFF
TRBJ2-7 | . | . | TRBV5-1 | TGCGCCAGCAGCTTGGGACCCGGGGGACCCTACGAGCAGTACTTC | CASSLGPGGPYEQYF
TRBJ2-3 | TRBD2 | . | TRBV14 | TGTGCCAGCAGCCAAGAGCCACTAGCGGGAGAAGTCACAGATACGCAGTATTTT | CASSQEPLAGEVTDTQYF
TRBJ1-2 | . | . | TRBV28 | TGTGCCAGCAGTTCCAGAGGGGACCCCTCCTATGGCTACACCTTC | CASSSRGDPSYGYTF
TRBJ1-1 | . | . | TRBV18 | TGTGCCAGCTCACCACTCAGCGGGACAATGAACACTGAAGCTTTCTTT | CASSPLSGTMNTEAFF
TRBJ2-1 | . | . | TRBV30 | TGTGCGGGGATGGGGCCCACTTTAAATGTGCAGTTCTTC | CAGMGPTLNVQFF
TRBJ2-5 | . | . | TRBV7-9 | TGTGCCAGGCAGGGGTCCTTGGGCGGGACCCAGTACTTC | CARQGSLGGTQYF
TRBJ2-3 | . | . | TRBV7-3 | TGTGCCAGCAGCTTCGGGACATCTAGCACAGATACGCAGTATTTT | CASSFGTSSTDTQYF
TRBJ1-2 | . | once | TRBV9 | TGTGCCAGCAGCGTAAAGGACGTCTCTAACTATGGCTACACCTTC | CASSVKDVSNYGYTF
TRBJ1-1 | . | . | TRBV7-2 | TGTGCCAGCAGCGGCCACAGGGATTGGTACACTGAAGCTTTCTTT | CASSGHRDWYTEAFF
TRBJ1-5 | . | . | TRBV11-3 | TGTGCCAGCAGCTTAGACCGTTGCGATTATAGCAATCAGCCCCAGCATTTT | CASSLDRCDYSNQPQHF
TRBJ1-4 | . | . | TRBV29-1 | TGCAGCGTTGAACGCGAGGGGCCTAATGAAAAACTGTTTTTT | CSVEREGPNEKLFF
TRBJ2-2 | TRBD2 | . | TRBV7-2 | TGTGCCAGCAGCTTAGCCTCTAGCGGGCGGAACACCGGGGAGCTGTTTTTT | CASSLASSGRNTGELFF
TRBJ2-1 | . | . | TRBV7-2 | TGTGCCAGCAGCTTATTAGGTAGCTCCTACAATGAGCAGTTCTTC | CASSLLGSSYNEQFF
TRBJ1-2 | . | . | TRBV4-2 | TGTGCCAGCTCGGGGGGGTACTATGGCTACACCTTC | CASSGGYYGYTF
TRBJ2-1 | . | . | TRBV10-3 | TGTGCCATCAGTGAGGAGGGGATACCCTACAATGAGCAGTTCTTC | CAISEEGIPYNEQFF
TRBJ1-1 | . | . | TRBV18 | TGTGCCAGCTCACCATCAGGGAACACTGAAGCTTTCTTT | CASSPSGNTEAFF
TRBJ2-1 | TRBD2 | . | TRBV18 | TGTGCCAGCTCACCTAACCTTAGGACTAGAGAAAGTAATGAGCAGTTCTTC | CASSPNLRTRESNEQFF
TRBJ1-5 | . | . | TRBV4-3 | TGCGCCAGCAGCCAAGGTTTAGGGAATAGCAATCAGCCCCAGCATTTT | CASSQGLGNSNQPQHF
TRBJ2-3 | . | . | TRBV9 | TGTGCCAGCAGCGTAGAGGGCGGTAGATTCTCAGATACGCAGTATTTT | CASSVEGGRFSDTQYF
TRBJ1-1 | . | . | TRBV18 | TGTGCCAGCTCACCCATTCACACTGAAGCTTTCTTT | CASSPIHTEAFF
TRBJ2-7 | . | . | TRBV29-1 | TGCAGCGTCGGAGGGCCGCAATACGAGCAGTACTTC | CSVGGPQYEQYF
TRBJ2-1 | . | few | TRBV28 | TGTGCCAGCAAGAGCTCCTACAATGAGCAGTTCTTC | CASKSSYNEQFF
TRBJ1-1 | TRBD1 | . | TRBV4-1 | TGCGCCAGCAGCCGGCCCGGACAGGGCAGGTACGTCAACACTGAAGCTTTCTTT | CASSRPGQGRYVNTEAFF
TRBJ1-6 | . | . | TRBV4-3 | TGCGCCAGCAGCCAAGAGACTAGGAATTCACCCCTCCACTTT | CASSQETRNSPLHF
TRBJ2-7 | . | . | TRBV29-1 | TGCAGCGTTGAAGGGGCAGGGCCCTACGAGCAGTACTTC | CSVEGAGPYEQYF
TRBJ2-5 | . | . | TRBV25-1 | TGTGCCAGCAGTGGGCAGGGAGGAGAGACCCAGTACTTC | CASSGQGGETQYF
TRBJ1-2 | . | . | TRBV27 | TGTGCCAGCAGTCGGCAGGGAGGAACTAACTATGGCTACACCTTC | CASSRQGGTNYGYTF